This T cell receptor (beta chain) was profiled in a study of response to subunit inactivated influenza vaccine. Overall study results and limits: With each seasonal influenza vaccination, the authors suggested, few new T cells are recruited.

The germline V gene encodes CDR1 DFQATT and CDR2 SNEGSKA (reference sequence). J was trimmed by 2 bases and V by 1 base; bases with no gene match: 2. The CDR3 contains 14 residues. This clonotype showed up just a few times. What it binds is not known. Using its own MiXCR run on the RT-PCR reads, TCRdb lists one record per CDR3 protein. The table shows roughly 500,000 distinct CDR3 sequences, with about 15% occurring only once. The receptor's source is a man between 50 and 70 years old who received an inactivated influenza vaccine. The chain links TRBV20-1 to TRBJ2-7, with 10 bases matching TRBD1. Here the sequenced sample was CD4+ T cells sorted from PBMCs, taken less than 30 months after vaccination. CDR3 sequence (DNA): TGCAGTGCTAGAGGGGACAGGGGCCCCTACGAGCAGTACTTC. This gives the protein CSARGDRGPYEQYF.